Each of the 15 T cell receptor beta chains below was sequenced from the same sample in a study of blood T cell repertoires in COVID-19. TCRdb's copy holds only in-frame clones and misses some; the assay was immunoSEQ multiplex PCR. The sample has 250,000 or so clones; 70% to 85% are singletons. The sample consisted of peripheral blood. These receptors all come from a man aged 35 to 55 who had recovered from COVID-19.

J is TRBJ2-3 and V is TRBV7-2; D unclear. The CDR3 length is 13 residues. CDR1 and CDR2 from the germline V gene are SGHTA and FQGNSA. Trimming shortened V by 6 bases and J by 2 bases, and 9 bases separated the two germline ends. The CDR3 DNA reads TGTGCCAGCAGACCTGACTTCACAGATACGCAGTATTTT. It is translated as CASRPDFTDTQYF.

This chain connects TRBV5-1 to TRBJ2-3, with 7 bases matching TRBD2. Unmatched junction bases numbered 8, after V lost 6 bases and J lost 4 bases. The CDR3 totals 14 residues. The germline V gene has CDR1 SGHRS and CDR2 YFSETQ. The CDR3 region is CASNGGGVADTQYF. The CDR3 DNA sequence: TGCGCCAGCAACGGGGGAGGGGTGGCAGATACGCAGTATTTT.

The V call is TRBV30, the J call TRBJ1-4, with a tentative D call TRBD1 (6 bases). Germline CDR1 is GTSNPN and CDR2 is SVGIG (reference sequence). This CDR3 spans 15 amino acids. V was trimmed by 2 bases and J by 7 bases, leaving 17 bases between them. In DNA, the CDR3 is TGTGCCTGGAGTCTATACAGGGTAGACGGTGAAAAACTGTTTTTT. This encodes CAWSLYRVDGEKLFF.

The chain recombines TRBV9 with TRBJ1-2; D unresolved. Per the germline V gene, CDR1 is SGDLS and CDR2 is YYNGEE. Trimming took off 3 bases at V and 4 bases at J, with 16 bases between the two ends. The CDR3 has 15 amino acids. CDR3 sequence: CASSAREGSLYGYTF. The CDR3 region has the DNA TGTGCCAGCAGCGCTCGGGAAGGGTCTCTCTATGGCTACACCTTC.

V gene TRBV29-1 combines with J gene TRBJ2-2; 9 bases align to TRBD1. This CDR3 has 14 residues. Looked up from germline, CDR1 is SQVTM and CDR2 is ANQGSEA. V lost 5 bases, J lost 3 bases, and 4 bases stayed unmatched. The CDR3 loop reads CSVRTGVDTGELFF. CDR3 sequence (DNA): TGCAGCGTTCGGACAGGGGTAGACACCGGGGAGCTGTTTTTT.

V and J are TRBV27 and TRBJ1-1; the D gene is possibly TRBD1 (5 bases). Germline V lookup: CDR1 MNHEY, CDR2 SMNVEV (reference sequence). Trimming took 1 base from V and 1 from J, leaving 13 bases between them. The CDR3 spans 16 residues. CDR3 DNA: TGTGCCAGCAGTTTATTTCGCGGACACAGGAACACTGAAGCTTTCTTT. Translating gives CASSLFRGHRNTEAFF.

The V gene is TRBV5-5, the J gene TRBJ1-1; the D is unclear. Trimming took off 3 bases at V and 0 bases at J, with 15 bases between the two ends. The CDR3 covers 16 residues. Germline V gene lookup returns CDR1 SGHKS and CDR2 YYEKEE (reference sequence). The CDR3 nucleotides are TGTGCCAGCAGCTCTTCTTTTATCTCTCTGAACACTGAAGCTTTCTTT. Residues: CASSSSFISLNTEAFF.

This sequence joins TRBV7-4 and TRBJ1-5; unclear D gene. With 4 bases removed from V and 4 bases from J, the gap between germline ends came to 14 bases. CDR1 is SGHVT, CDR2 SQSDAQ, per germline. CDR3 size: 15 residues. CDR3 sequence reads: CASSCEGRANQPQHF. Written as DNA, the CDR3 is TGTGCCAGCAGCTGTGAAGGGAGGGCTAATCAGCCCCAGCATTTT.

This chain uses TRBV9 with TRBJ2-1, with D possibly matching TRBD2 (7 bases). The CDR3 has 15 residues. Germline values: CDR1 SGDLS, CDR2 YYNGEE. Between the trimmed V and J ends, which lost 4 bases and 6 bases, there was a span of 17 bases. The CDR3 is CASSLWGGLGNEQFF. CDR3 coding DNA: TGTGCCAGCAGCCTCTGGGGGGGCTTAGGCAATGAGCAGTTCTTC.

This rearrangement joins TRBV7-2 to TRBJ1-2, with D possibly TRBD1 on 6 matching bases. The CDR3 extends over 14 amino acids. The V and J ends lost 1 base and 4 bases respectively, with 10 bases between them. CDR1 SGHTA and CDR2 FQGNSA come from the germline V gene. The CDR3: CASSLGGRGYGYTF. CDR3 coding DNA: TGTGCCAGCAGCTTAGGGGGGCGAGGCTATGGCTACACCTTC.

The V and J genes are TRBV14 and TRBJ2-3; maybe TRBD2 (6 bases). This CDR3 is built from 16 residues. V was shortened by 4 bases and J by 2 bases, with 16 bases between the two germline ends. The germline V gene encodes CDR1 SGHDN and CDR2 FVKESK. The CDR3 is CASSLLTGGITDTQYF. CDR3 DNA: TGTGCCAGCAGCCTCCTGACCGGGGGAATCACAGATACGCAGTATTTT. The complete variable domain, with remaining parts taken from reference TRBV14 and TRBJ2-3, reads EAGVTQFPSHSVIEKGQTVTLRCDPISGHDNLYWYRRVMGKEIKFLLHFVKESKQDESGMPNNRFLAERTGGTYSTLKVQPAELEDSGVYFCASSLLTGGITDTQYFGPGTRLTVL.

This chain joins TRBV19 and TRBJ1-2, with D unclear. From germline, CDR1 is LNHDA and CDR2 SQIVND (reference sequence). This CDR3 spans 12 amino acids. The V end was cut by 5 bases, the J end by 4 bases, with 8 bases between. CDR3 residues: CASSSDFYGYTF. The CDR3 nucleotides read TGTGCCAGTAGTTCCGACTTCTATGGCTACACCTTC. Using reference TRBV19 and TRBJ1-2 for the parts outside the CDR3, the full variable domain is DGGITQSPKYLFRKEGQNVTLSCEQNLNHDAMYWYRQDPGQGLRLIYYSQIVNDFQKGDIAEGYSVSREKKESFPLTVTSAQKNPTAFYLCASSSDFYGYTFGSGTRLTVV.

This chain connects TRBV9 to TRBJ1-2; D is unresolved. There are 16 residues in the CDR3. Deletions cut 0 bases from V and 4 bases from J, with 16 bases between. Germline V lookup: CDR1 SGDLS, CDR2 YYNGEE. CDR3 DNA: TGTGCCAGCAGCGTAGCCACTCGGGGAAGAGGCTATGGCTACACCTTC. Its protein is CASSVATRGRGYGYTF.

The chain uses TRBV21-1 and TRBJ2-1; the table names TRBD1, a call not compared with the DNA. TRBV21-1 is listed as a pseudogene. The CDR3 loop spans 16 amino acids. CDR3 sequence (DNA): TGTGCCAGCAGCAAAGCAGGGGACAGGGACGGCAATGAGCAGTTCTTC. Its protein is CASSKAGDRDGNEQFF.

The chain carries TRBV29-1 and TRBJ2-7, with 7 bases that match TRBD1. Germline CDR1 reads SQVTM; CDR2 reads ANQGSEA. The CDR3 has 14 residues. Trimming removed 3 bases from V and 5 bases from J; junction bases left unmatched: 10. The CDR3 is CSVEGEGAMDEQYF. CDR3 sequence (DNA): TGCAGCGTTGAGGGCGAGGGGGCGATGGACGAGCAGTACTTC.